Following are 5 T cell receptor beta chains from one sample sequenced in a study of molecular identifiers for immune sequencing clone quantification. TCRdb itself ran the PCR reads through MiXCR, one entry per CDR3 protein. The sample includes more than 450,000 distinct CDR3 sequences, around 21% of them seen just once. Specimen: naive CD8+ T cells from blood, with Jurkat cell RNA spiked in. The sample's subset: FACS-sorted CD8+CD4-CCR7+CD45RA+ naive T cells. The receptors stem from a human donor in good health. Some libraries in this study had Jurkat cell RNA spiked in.

This clonotype was detected ten times or more. V gene TRBV7-9 combines with J gene TRBJ2-7, with 9 bases aligning to TRBD1. Unmatched junction bases numbered 8, after V lost 5 bases and J lost 3 bases. The V gene's germline CDR1 is SEHNR and CDR2 FQNEAQ (reference sequence). This CDR3 region has 15 residues. The CDR3 coding sequence is TGTGCCAGCAGCACCCTCGGGACAGGGCTCTACGAGCAGTACTTC. Encoded protein: CASSTLGTGLYEQYF. Complete variable domain (other parts from reference TRBV7-9 and TRBJ2-7): DTGVSQNPRHKITKRGQNVTFRCDPISEHNRLYWYRQTLGQGPEFLTYFQNEAQLEKSRLLSDRFSAERPKGSFSTLEIQRTEQGDSAMYLCASSTLGTGLYEQYFGPGTRLTVT.

V and J are TRBV20-1 and TRBJ2-7, with D uncertain. CDR1 and CDR2 from the germline V gene are DFQATT and SNEGSKA (reference sequence). V lost 1 base and J 5 bases, leaving 12 bases between the germline ends. This CDR3 is 13 amino acids long. Here the CDR3 reads CSARVRPLNEQYF. The CDR3 DNA reads TGCAGTGCTAGAGTCCGACCCCTCAACGAGCAGTACTTC.

In the case of this clonotype: This CDR3 is missing its conserved last phenylalanine or tryptophan, likely due to a read error. This chain connects TRBV24-1 to TRBJ1-1; D not certain. The germline V and J ends were trimmed by 0 bases and 5 bases, with 3 bases remaining between them. Germline CDR1 is KGHDR and CDR2 is SFDVKD. This CDR3 contains 12 residues. This chain's CDR3 is CATSDLGTEAFL. For the CDR3, the DNA is TGTGCCACCAGTGATTTGGGGACTGAAGCTTTCCTT.

The rearrangement joins TRBV4-1 to TRBJ1-2; no clear D gene. The CDR3 loop spans 14 amino acids. The V end was cut by 5 bases, the J end by 3 bases, with 13 bases between. Germline lookup yields CDR1 MGHRA and CDR2 YSYEKL. The CDR3 region is CASSYKVDHYGYTF. In DNA form, the CDR3 reads TGCGCCAGCAGCTACAAGGTGGATCACTATGGCTACACCTTC.

This clonotype has at least ten counts. The chain has TRBV5-6 and TRBJ2-7; TRBD2 aligns across 8 bases. CDR1 is SGHDT and CDR2 is YYEEEE in the germline V gene. Germline trimming cut 1 base from V and 2 bases from J; bases unmatched to any gene: 2. The CDR3 totals 14 residues. As DNA, the CDR3 is TGTGCCAGCAGCTTGAGGCGGGAGGCCTACGAGCAGTACTTC. Protein: CASSLRREAYEQYF.